The clone carrying this T cell receptor (beta chain) was counted once. TCRdb's table, derived via immunoSEQ multiplex PCR, lists solely in-frame clones and lacks some. This sample has around 94,000 clones, with approximately 86% found just once. Germline V gene lookup returns CDR1 LNHDA and CDR2 SQIVND (reference sequence). The ends were cut back, 5 bases at V and 0 bases at J, with 13 bases in the middle. The CDR3 length is 15 residues. The data were taken from a study of control samples from healthy donors and cancer patients. Source material: blood. This receptor was identified in a woman aged 50 to 65 in good health. This chain uses TRBV19 with TRBJ1-2; D remains ambiguous. The CDR3 protein is CASSRTAEANYGYTF. The CDR3 bases are TGTGCCAGTAGTCGGACTGCCGAAGCTAACTATGGCTACACCTTC.